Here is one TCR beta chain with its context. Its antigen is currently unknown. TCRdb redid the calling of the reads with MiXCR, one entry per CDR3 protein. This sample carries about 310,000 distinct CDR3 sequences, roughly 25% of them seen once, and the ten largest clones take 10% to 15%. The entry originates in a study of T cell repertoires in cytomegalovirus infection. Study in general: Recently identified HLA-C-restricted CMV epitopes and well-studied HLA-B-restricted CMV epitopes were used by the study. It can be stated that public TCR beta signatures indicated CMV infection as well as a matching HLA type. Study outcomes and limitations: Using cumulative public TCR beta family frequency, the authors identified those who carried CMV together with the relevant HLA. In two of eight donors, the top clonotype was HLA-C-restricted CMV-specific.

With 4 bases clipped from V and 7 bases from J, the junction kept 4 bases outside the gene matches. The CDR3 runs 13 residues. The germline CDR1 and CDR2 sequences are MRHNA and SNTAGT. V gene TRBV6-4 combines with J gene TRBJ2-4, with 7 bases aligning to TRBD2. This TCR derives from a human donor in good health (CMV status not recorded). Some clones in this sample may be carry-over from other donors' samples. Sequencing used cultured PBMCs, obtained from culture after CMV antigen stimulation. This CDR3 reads CASSAWEGNIQYF. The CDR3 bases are TGTGCCAGCAGTGCTTGGGAGGGGAACATTCAGTACTTC.